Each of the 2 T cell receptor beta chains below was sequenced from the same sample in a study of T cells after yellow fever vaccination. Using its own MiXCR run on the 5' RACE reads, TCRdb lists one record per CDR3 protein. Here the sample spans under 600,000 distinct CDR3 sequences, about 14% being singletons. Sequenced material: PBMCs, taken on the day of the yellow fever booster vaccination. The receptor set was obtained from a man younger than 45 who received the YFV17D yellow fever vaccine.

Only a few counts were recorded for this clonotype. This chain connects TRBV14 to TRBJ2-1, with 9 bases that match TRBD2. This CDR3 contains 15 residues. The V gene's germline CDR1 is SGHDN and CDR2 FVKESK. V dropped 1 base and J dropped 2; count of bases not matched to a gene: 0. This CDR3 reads CASSQGGRAYNEQFF. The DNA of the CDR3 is TGTGCCAGCAGCCAAGGCGGGAGGGCCTACAATGAGCAGTTCTTC.

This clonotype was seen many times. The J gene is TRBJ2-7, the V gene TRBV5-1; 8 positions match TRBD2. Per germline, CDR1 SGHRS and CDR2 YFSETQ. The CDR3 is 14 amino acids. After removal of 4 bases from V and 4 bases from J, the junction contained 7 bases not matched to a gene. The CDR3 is CASSTSGSPYEQYF. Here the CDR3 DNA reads TGCGCCAGCAGCACCAGCGGGAGCCCGTACGAGCAGTACTTC.